This T cell receptor beta chain was obtained from a study of cytomegalovirus exposure and HLA in healthy donors. Notes on the study in general: In most subjects, TCR beta sequences reportedly gave accurate predictions of HLA-A and HLA-B alleles. Many donors shared some public TCRs, even though most TCR sequences were rare. A reported reduction in N-insertions relative to the approximately 600-donor mean was seen in an Asian-associated ancestry cluster in a later analysis.

Concerning this clone itself: Its antigen is as yet unknown.

Amplification used 60 Vbeta primers and 13 Jbeta primers. Sequenced by immunoSEQ multiplex PCR; TCRdb stores in-frame clones only, minus some. The data contain some 130,000 clones, approximately 84% of them singletons. Sequencing was carried out using PBMCs. The TCR originated in a boy between 2 and 15 years old in good health and CMV-seronegative.

The CDR3 bases are TGTGCCAGCAGTTTATCGGCCTCCGGGACATCCGAGCAGTACGTC. It translates to CASSLSASGTSEQYV. The rearrangement links TRBV27 to TRBJ2-7, with TRBD1 as a possible D gene (6 bases). Germline CDR1 is MNHEY and CDR2 is SMNVEV (reference sequence). V was trimmed by 0 bases and J by 6 bases, leaving 15 bases between them. The CDR3 is 15 amino acids.